What follows are 16 T cell receptor beta chains derived from one specimen sequenced in a study of T cells in Graves' hyperthyroidism and ophthalmopathy. RNA transcripts gave rise to amplified TCR beta CDR3 regions. The HTBI primer set drove a first-round RT-PCR of the TCR CDR3. TCRdb re-called the multiplex PCR reads with MiXCR, one entry per CDR3 protein. The data show some 560,000 distinct CDR3 sequences, with approximately 14% seen just once and roughly 6.6% held by the top ten. Sequenced: blood. The receptors originated from a woman between 25 and 40 years old with Graves' hyperthyroidism.

Only a few counts were recorded for this clonotype. This sequence joins TRBV30 and TRBJ2-4; 7 bases match TRBD2. CDR1 GTSNPN and CDR2 SVGIG come from the germline V gene (reference sequence). The CDR3 contains 15 residues. V shed 4 bases and J 0 bases; nucleotides not matched to a gene: 6. CDR3 coding DNA: TGTGCCTGGACGCGGGAGAGACTAGCCAAAAACATTCAGTACTTC. Translating it yields CAWTRERLAKNIQYF.

This chain uses TRBV13 with TRBJ2-1; 10 bases match TRBD1. Germline V gene sequence: CDR1 PRHDT, CDR2 FYEKMQ (reference sequence). J gave up 0 bases and V 3 bases, and 2 bases lay outside the gene matches. The CDR3 runs to 16 residues. The CDR3: CASSLRTGGSYNEQFF. The CDR3, as DNA: TGTGCCAGCAGCTTGCGGACAGGGGGCTCCTACAATGAGCAGTTCTTC. Supplemented by reference TRBV13 and TRBJ2-1, the full variable domain reads AAGVIQSPRHLIKEKRETATLKCYPIPRHDTVYWYQQGPGQDPQFLISFYEKMQSDKGSIPDRFSAQQFSDYHSELNMSSLELGDSALYFCASSLRTGGSYNEQFFGPGTRLTVL.

This clonotype was seen many times. The CDR3 sequence is CATSLDGEGGSPLHF. CDR3 bases: TGTGCCACCTCTCTTGACGGAGAAGGAGGTTCACCCCTCCACTTT. The chain employs TRBV3-1 and TRBJ1-6; D ambiguous. Germline V gives CDR1 LGHDT, CDR2 YNNKEL (reference sequence). V lost 10 bases, J lost 9 bases, and 22 bases lay in between. This CDR3 has 15 amino acids.

A few counts support this clonotype. The V and J genes are TRBV7-7 and TRBJ2-1; D is perhaps TRBD2 (6 bases). Germline lookup yields CDR1 SSHAT and CDR2 FNYEAQ (reference sequence). The V and J ends lost 1 base and 9 bases respectively, with 13 bases between them. This CDR3 spans 14 amino acids. This chain's CDR3 is CASSLGPGRGEQFF. CDR3 DNA sequence: TGTGCCAGCAGCTTAGGACCGGGGCGGGGTGAGCAGTTCTTC.

This clonotype was counted only a few times. The CDR3 nucleotides read TGCGCCAGCAGCCAAGATCTCGGGGGTCAAGAGACCCAGTACTTC. Translation: CASSQDLGGQETQYF. V and J are TRBV4-3 and TRBJ2-5, with D tentatively TRBD2 (6 bases). V lost 0 bases and J lost 2, with 10 bases in between. Looked up from germline, CDR1 is LGHNA and CDR2 is YSLEER. This CDR3 is built from 15 residues.

This clonotype was seen a few times. The chain couples TRBV2 to TRBJ1-5, with 9 bases fitting TRBD1. This CDR3 is built from 16 residues. The J segment lost 3 bases and the V segment lost 4 bases, leaving 7 bases of the junction unmatched. In germline, CDR1 is SNHLY, CDR2 FYNNEI. DNA for the CDR3: TGTGCCAGCAGTGGCCGACAGGGGGTCTACAATCAGCCCCAGCATTTT. This sequence encodes CASSGRQGVYNQPQHF.

This clonotype showed up just a few times. J is TRBJ1-1 and V is TRBV29-1; D gene ambiguous. Trimming shortened V by 2 bases and J by 1 base, and 2 bases separated the two germline ends. CDR1 is SQVTM, CDR2 ANQGSEA, per germline. This CDR3 comprises 11 residues. Here the CDR3 DNA reads TGCAGCGTTGAACAGAACACTGAAGCTTTCTTT. It translates to CSVEQNTEAFF.

Ten or more counts support this clonotype. The junction and the germline gene differ at one end; a read error may be behind it. The V and J genes are TRBV4-1 and TRBJ1-1, with D tentatively TRBD1 (5 bases). The CDR3 is 15 amino acids. CDR1 and CDR2 (germline): MGHRA, YSYEKL. The CDR3 loop reads CASSQDGTVKTEAFF. The DNA of the CDR3 is TGCGCCAGCAGCCAAGATGGGACCGTGAAAACTGAAGCTTTCTTT.

This clonotype showed up many times. The V gene is TRBV7-9, the J gene TRBJ2-1; 10 bases line up with TRBD2. The ends lost 4 bases at V and 1 base at J; junction bases unmatched: 4. The CDR3 has 16 amino acids. In germline, CDR1 is SEHNR, CDR2 FQNEAQ (reference sequence). The CDR3 spells CASSSASGRSYNEQFF. CDR3 DNA: TGTGCCAGCAGCTCGGCTAGCGGGAGATCCTACAATGAGCAGTTCTTC.

This clonotype was counted at least ten times. The chain recombines TRBV20-1 with TRBJ2-1; tentatively, D is TRBD2 (6 bases). The CDR3 runs to 15 residues. V was pared by 3 bases and J by 8 bases, with 20 bases between. Germline V gene data show CDR1 as DFQATT and CDR2 as SNEGSKA (reference sequence). The DNA of the CDR3 is TGCAGTGCTAGCTCCACGGGACTGGGGTACTATGAGCAGTTCTTC. Its translation is CSASSTGLGYYEQFF.

The chain recombines TRBV12-3 or TRBV12-4 with TRBJ2-1; 7 nucleotides align to TRBD2. This CDR3 is built from 15 residues. J gave up 5 bases and V 4 bases, and 8 bases lay outside the gene matches. CDR3 coding DNA: TGTGCCAGCAGTTCCCGGGAGGCCTCAAACAATGAGCAGTTCTTC. This gives the protein CASSSREASNNEQFF.

This clonotype was seen a handful of times. The rearrangement uses TRBV24-1 and TRBJ2-3, with 10 positions matching TRBD2. V shed 1 base and J 5 bases; nucleotides not matched to a gene: 8. Germline values: CDR1 KGHDR, CDR2 SFDVKD. The CDR3 sequence is 17 residues long. Here the CDR3 DNA reads TGTGCCACCAGTGATTTTCGGCTAGCGGGAGTAGGAGATACGCAGTATTTT. It encodes CATSDFRLAGVGDTQYF.

The CDR3 is CASSSGTGVSYEQYF. The CDR3 DNA reads TGTGCCAGTAGTAGTGGGACAGGGGTATCCTACGAGCAGTACTTC. J is TRBJ2-7 and V is TRBV19; TRBD1 matches 10 bases. Germline V lookup: CDR1 LNHDA, CDR2 SQIVND (reference sequence). V lost 4 bases, J lost 1 base, and 4 bases stayed unmatched. The CDR3 length is 15 residues.

In this sample, this clonotype turned up many times. V is TRBV12-3 or TRBV12-4 and J is TRBJ2-7, with a possible D match to TRBD2 (6 bases). The CDR3 length is 16 residues. Trimming stripped 6 bases from V and 2 bases from J, with 20 bases between. CDR3 sequence: CASSAYPPRGTYEQYF. The DNA for the CDR3 is TGTGCCAGCAGCGCCTACCCCCCGCGGGGAACCTACGAGCAGTACTTC.

This clonotype was picked up many times. The rearrangement uses TRBV30 and TRBJ1-5; D is perhaps TRBD1 (5 bases). Germline CDR1 is GTSNPN and CDR2 is SVGIG (reference sequence). The V and J ends lost 0 bases and 4 bases respectively, with 7 bases between them. There are 13 residues in the CDR3. This CDR3 is CAWSVDRNQPQHF. The CDR3 nucleotides read TGTGCCTGGAGTGTCGACAGAAATCAGCCCCAGCATTTT.

CDR3 region: CATSKHLAGSSYEQYF. For the CDR3, the DNA is TGTGCCACCAGTAAGCACCTAGCGGGATCTTCCTACGAGCAGTACTTC. The rearrangement uses TRBV24-1 and TRBJ2-7; TRBD2 agrees at 9 bases. Unmatched junction bases numbered 9, after V lost 6 bases and J lost 1 base. The CDR3 has 16 amino acids. CDR1 and CDR2 (germline): KGHDR, SFDVKD.